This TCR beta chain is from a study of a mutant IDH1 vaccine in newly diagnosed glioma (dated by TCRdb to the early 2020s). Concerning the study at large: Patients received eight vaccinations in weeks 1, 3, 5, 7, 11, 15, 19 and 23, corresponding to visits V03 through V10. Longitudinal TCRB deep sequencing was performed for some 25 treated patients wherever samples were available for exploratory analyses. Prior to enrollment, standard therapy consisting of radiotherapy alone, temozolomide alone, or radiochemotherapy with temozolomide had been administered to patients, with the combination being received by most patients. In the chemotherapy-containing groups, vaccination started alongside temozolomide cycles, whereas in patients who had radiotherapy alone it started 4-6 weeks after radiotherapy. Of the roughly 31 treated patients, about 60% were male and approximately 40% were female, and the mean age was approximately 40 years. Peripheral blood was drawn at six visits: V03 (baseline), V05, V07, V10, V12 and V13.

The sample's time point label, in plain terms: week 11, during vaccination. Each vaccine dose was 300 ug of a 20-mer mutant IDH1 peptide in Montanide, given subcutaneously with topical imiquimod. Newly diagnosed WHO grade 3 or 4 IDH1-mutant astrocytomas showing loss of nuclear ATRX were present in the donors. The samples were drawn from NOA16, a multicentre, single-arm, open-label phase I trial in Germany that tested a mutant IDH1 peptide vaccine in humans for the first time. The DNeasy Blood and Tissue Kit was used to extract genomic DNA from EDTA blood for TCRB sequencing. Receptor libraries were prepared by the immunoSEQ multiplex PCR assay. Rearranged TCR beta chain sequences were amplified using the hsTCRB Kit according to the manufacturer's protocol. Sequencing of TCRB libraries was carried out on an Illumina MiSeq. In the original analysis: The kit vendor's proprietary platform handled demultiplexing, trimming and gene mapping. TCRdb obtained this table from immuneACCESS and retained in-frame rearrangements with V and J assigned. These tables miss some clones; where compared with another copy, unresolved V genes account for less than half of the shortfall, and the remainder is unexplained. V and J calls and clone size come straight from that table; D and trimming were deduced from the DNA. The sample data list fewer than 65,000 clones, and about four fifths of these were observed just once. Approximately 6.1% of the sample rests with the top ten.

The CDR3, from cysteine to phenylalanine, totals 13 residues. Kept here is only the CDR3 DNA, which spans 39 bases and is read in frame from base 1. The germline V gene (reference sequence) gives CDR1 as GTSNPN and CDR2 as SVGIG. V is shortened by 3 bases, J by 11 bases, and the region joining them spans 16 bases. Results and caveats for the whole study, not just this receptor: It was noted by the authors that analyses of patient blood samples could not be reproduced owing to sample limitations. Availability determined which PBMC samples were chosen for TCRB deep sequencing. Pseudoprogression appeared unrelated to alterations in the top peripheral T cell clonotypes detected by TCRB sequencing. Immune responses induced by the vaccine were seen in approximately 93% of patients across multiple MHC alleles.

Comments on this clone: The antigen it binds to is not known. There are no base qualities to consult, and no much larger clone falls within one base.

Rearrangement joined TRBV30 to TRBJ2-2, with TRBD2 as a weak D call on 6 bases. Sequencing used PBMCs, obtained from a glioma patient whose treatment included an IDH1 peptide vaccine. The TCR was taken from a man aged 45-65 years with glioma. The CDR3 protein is CAWSGTFLRELFF. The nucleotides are TGTGCCTGGAGCGGGACTTTTCTTAGAGAGCTGTTTTTT.